Below, 30 T cell receptor beta chains from the same sample are listed, as sequenced in a study of blood T cell repertoires in COVID-19. The data were produced by immunoSEQ multiplex PCR, yet TCRdb's version contains in-frame clones alone and is incomplete. The table lists around 190,000 clones, 88% of them singletons, with around 1.1% in the top ten. What was sequenced was peripheral blood. The receptors stem from a man younger than 45 with acute or convalescent COVID-19.

The table lists this clone with a count of one. CDR3 bases: TGTGCCAGCAAACAGGGTTTGAACTACGAGCAGTACTTC. Translating gives CASKQGLNYEQYF. This sequence joins TRBV6-5 and TRBJ2-7; tentative D call: TRBD1 (6 bases). This CDR3 has 13 residues. The germline gives CDR1 MNHEY, CDR2 SVGAGI. Trimming pared 7 bases from V and 3 bases from J, leaving 13 bases between.

The J gene is TRBJ2-3, the V gene TRBV28, with D possibly being TRBD1 (6 bases). The V end lost 5 bases, the J end lost 0 bases, and 15 bases lay between the germline ends. The germline V gene has CDR1 MDHEN and CDR2 SYDVKM. The CDR3 spans 16 residues. CDR3 residues: CASSHRAPLSTDTQYF. The CDR3 bases are TGTGCCAGCAGTCACAGGGCCCCACTTAGCACAGATACGCAGTATTTT.

The chain links TRBV6-5 to TRBJ1-3; D is perhaps TRBD1 (5 bases). CDR3 length: 15 amino acids. CDR1 and CDR2 (germline): MNHEY, SVGAGI. Between the trimmed V and J ends, which lost 6 bases and 0 bases, there was a span of 12 bases. The CDR3, as DNA: TGTGCCAGCAGGAGACAGCCGACCTCTGGAAACACCATATATTTT. Its protein product is CASRRQPTSGNTIYF.

The rearrangement links TRBV6-1 to TRBJ1-4; D may be TRBD1 (5 bases). This CDR3 region has 14 residues. The germline gives CDR1 MNHNS, CDR2 SASEGT. With 6 bases removed from V and 8 bases from J, the gap between germline ends came to 16 bases. The DNA of the CDR3 is TGTGCCAGCAGAACGGGGGGGAATGGGGAAAAACTGTTTTTT. Translated: CASRTGGNGEKLFF.

This clone was counted a single time. The CDR3 sequence: CASSISGAYTGELFF. The DNA for the CDR3 is TGTGCCAGCAGTATCAGCGGGGCGTACACCGGGGAGCTGTTTTTT. The genes are TRBV5-6 and TRBJ2-2; 7 nucleotides match TRBD2. The CDR3 has 15 residues. Germline CDR1 reads SGHDT; CDR2 reads YYEEEE. The junction had 7 bases not matched to a gene; V was cut back by 5 bases and J by 3 bases.

This chain uses TRBV14 with TRBJ1-2, with 9 bases matching TRBD1. Looked up from germline, CDR1 is SGHDN and CDR2 is FVKESK. The CDR3 runs 13 residues. The junction had 1 base not matched to a gene; V was cut back by 4 bases and J by 4 bases. In DNA, the CDR3 is TGTGCCAGCAGCCTGGGACAGGGCTATGGCTACACCTTC. This codes for CASSLGQGYGYTF.

The count of this clone is one. CDR3 sequence (DNA): TGTGCCAGCAGACCGGGGGGCAATCAGCCCCAGCATTTT. Translated: CASRPGGNQPQHF. This chain joins TRBV28 and TRBJ1-5; maybe TRBD1 (5 bases). Trimming removed 6 bases at V and 2 bases at J, with 8 bases between. The CDR3 totals 13 residues. Germline lookup yields CDR1 MDHEN and CDR2 SYDVKM. The full variable domain, its missing parts supplied by reference TRBV28 and TRBJ1-5, is DVKVTQSSRYLVKRTGEKVFLECVQDMDHENMFWYRQDPGLGLRLIYFSYDVKMKEKGDIPEGYSVSREKKERFSLILESASTNQTSMYLCASRPGGNQPQHFGDGTRLSIL.

This rearrangement joins TRBV6-2 or TRBV6-3 to TRBJ2-5; 8 nucleotides agree with TRBD2. After removal of 5 bases from V and 5 bases from J, the junction contained 1 base not matched to a gene. Germline CDR1 and CDR2: MNHEY and SVGEGT. The CDR3 is made up of 12 amino acids. The CDR3 sequence: CASSPGGETQYF. The DNA of the CDR3 is TGTGCCAGCAGTCCGGGGGGGGAGACCCAGTACTTC.

V usage is TRBV6-6 and J usage is TRBJ1-5, with D unclear. The length of the CDR3 is 14 residues. Trimming removed 7 bases at V and 6 bases at J, with 16 bases between. Germline CDR1 reads MNHNY; CDR2 reads SVGAGI (reference sequence). CDR3 in amino acids: CASMPWGGIQPQHF. Here the CDR3 DNA reads TGTGCCAGCATGCCCTGGGGAGGGATTCAGCCCCAGCATTTT.

V gene TRBV5-5 combines with J gene TRBJ2-3, with 7 bases lining up with TRBD2. After removal of 4 bases from V and 1 base from J, the junction contained 9 bases not matched to a gene. The V gene's germline CDR1 is SGHKS and CDR2 YYEKEE (reference sequence). The CDR3 is made up of 16 amino acids. This CDR3 reads CASSGGLVPGTDTQYF. The CDR3 DNA follows: TGTGCCAGCAGCGGCGGACTAGTCCCTGGCACAGATACGCAGTATTTT.

The rearrangement joins TRBV2 to TRBJ2-2; possibly TRBD1 for D (6 bases). V lost 6 bases, J lost 5 bases, and 13 bases lay in between. Germline loops: CDR1 SNHLY, CDR2 FYNNEI. This CDR3 region has 14 residues. CDR3 residues: CASSPNRATGELFF. The CDR3 DNA is TGTGCCAGCAGCCCAAACAGGGCTACCGGGGAGCTGTTTTTT.

The chain joins TRBV6-5 to TRBJ2-1; 9 positions agree with TRBD2. Germline V CDR1 and CDR2: MNHEY, SVGAGI. With 0 bases clipped from V and 7 bases from J, the junction kept 7 bases outside the gene matches. CDR3 length: 16 amino acids. The chain's CDR3 is CASSYSGGRARNEQFF. The DNA for the CDR3 is TGTGCCAGCAGTTACTCGGGCGGGAGGGCCCGGAATGAGCAGTTCTTC.

The CDR3 loop is CASSQDQGAIYNSPLHF. The CDR3 DNA sequence: TGTGCCAGCAGCCAAGACCAAGGGGCGATCTATAATTCACCCCTCCACTTT. The chain combines TRBV3-1 (or the pseudogene TRBV3-2) with TRBJ1-6, with D perhaps TRBD1 (5 bases). The CDR3 totals 17 residues. The V gene lost 0 bases and the J gene lost 3 bases, with 12 bases spanning the gap. Germline CDR1 LGHDT, CDR2 YNNKEL (reference sequence).

J is TRBJ1-2 and V is TRBV19, with TRBD1 matching over 9 bases. V gave up 10 bases and J gave up 5 bases; unmatched junction bases: 14. Germline CDR1 reads LNHDA; CDR2 reads SQIVND (reference sequence). This CDR3 has 15 residues. CDR3 in DNA: TGTGCCACCTTAGCGGGACAGGGCCGTTTGTATGGCTACACCTTC. Amino acid sequence: CATLAGQGRLYGYTF.

The V and J genes are TRBV3-1 (or the pseudogene TRBV3-2) and TRBJ2-5; 8 bases match TRBD1. Looked up from germline, CDR1 is LGHDT and CDR2 is YNNKEL (reference sequence). The V segment lost 4 bases and the J segment 4 bases; nucleotides outside the gene matches: 5. CDR3 length: 14 residues. The CDR3 DNA reads TGTGCCAGCAGCCGGACAGGGAATATAGAGACCCAGTACTTC. Translating it yields CASSRTGNIETQYF.

V is TRBV19 and J is TRBJ2-1; tentatively, D is TRBD1 (5 bases). CDR1 LNHDA and CDR2 SQIVND come from the germline V gene (reference sequence). This CDR3 spans 16 amino acids. The V and J ends lost 7 bases and 0 bases respectively, with 16 bases between them. The CDR3 loop is CASTSYTGSSYNEQFF. The DNA of the CDR3 is TGTGCCAGTACCAGCTATACAGGTAGCTCCTACAATGAGCAGTTCTTC. Looking up the rest from reference TRBV19 and TRBJ2-1 gives the full variable domain: DGGITQSPKYLFRKEGQNVTLSCEQNLNHDAMYWYRQDPGQGLRLIYYSQIVNDFQKGDIAEGYSVSREKKESFPLTVTSAQKNPTAFYLCASTSYTGSSYNEQFFGPGTRLTVL.

The J gene is TRBJ1-2, the V gene TRBV9; D is perhaps TRBD1 (6 bases). The CDR3 sequence is 18 residues long. V lost 0 bases and J 4 bases, leaving 22 bases between the germline ends. In germline, CDR1 is SGDLS, CDR2 YYNGEE. In DNA, the CDR3 is TGTGCCAGCAGCGTAGCTACCACTTCGGGGGGCGCTTCCTATGGCTACACCTTC. It codes for CASSVATTSGGASYGYTF.

The DNA for the CDR3 is TGTGCCAGCAGAAAAGACAGGGGCGCCACAGATACGCAGTATTTT. Amino acids: CASRKDRGATDTQYF. The rearrangement joins TRBV28 to TRBJ2-3, with 8 bases aligning to TRBD1. CDR1 MDHEN and CDR2 SYDVKM come from the germline V gene. J gave up 2 bases and V 6 bases, and 7 bases lay outside the gene matches. The CDR3 consists of 15 residues.

The chain carries TRBV29-1 and TRBJ2-7; possible D gene TRBD1, 5 bases. Trimming took off 7 bases at V and 3 bases at J, with 10 bases between the two ends. This CDR3 is built from 11 residues. CDR1 SQVTM and CDR2 ANQGSEA come from the germline V gene. DNA for the CDR3: TGCAGCGCCCAGGGTCACTACGAGCAGTACTTC. This sequence encodes CSAQGHYEQYF.

The chain is built from TRBV19 and TRBJ2-7, with TRBD1 matching over 7 bases. The CDR3 runs 14 residues. The junction had 11 bases not matched to a gene; V was cut back by 6 bases and J by 6 bases. Germline V gene data show CDR1 as LNHDA and CDR2 as SQIVND (reference sequence). The CDR3 spells CASRGSQGIGEQYF. For the CDR3, the DNA is TGTGCCAGTAGGGGATCACAGGGGATCGGCGAGCAGTACTTC.

The gene calls are TRBV28 and TRBJ2-7; perhaps TRBD2 as D (6 bases). V was trimmed by 2 bases and J by 1 base, leaving 6 bases between them. Germline loops: CDR1 MDHEN, CDR2 SYDVKM. This CDR3 is built from 13 residues. The CDR3 is CASSLGGSYEQYF. Here the CDR3 DNA reads TGTGCCAGCAGTTTAGGGGGGTCCTACGAGCAGTACTTC.

V and J are TRBV7-9 and TRBJ2-3; D is ambiguous. CDR1 and CDR2 (germline): SEHNR, FQNEAQ (reference sequence). Trimming pared 11 bases from V and 2 bases from J, leaving 8 bases between. The CDR3 is 11 amino acids. CDR3 bases: TGTGCCGGGCAGTCCACAGATACGCAGTATTTT. Its protein is CAGQSTDTQYF.

V usage is TRBV6-5 and J usage is TRBJ1-2; D may be TRBD1 (6 bases). Germline V CDR1 and CDR2: MNHEY, SVGAGI. The CDR3 consists of 13 residues. The V and J ends lost 6 bases and 0 bases respectively, with 8 bases between them. CDR3 amino acids: CASRDRTNYGYTF. CDR3 coding DNA: TGTGCCAGCAGGGACAGAACTAACTATGGCTACACCTTC.

The chain recombines TRBV6-5 with TRBJ2-2, with TRBD1 matching 8 bases. The germline gives CDR1 MNHEY, CDR2 SVGAGI. Germline trimming cut 6 bases from V and 6 bases from J; bases unmatched to any gene: 9. CDR3 length: 15 residues. DNA for the CDR3: TGTGCCAGCAGCTCGTACAGGGGGGTATCCGGGGAGCTGTTTTTT. Amino acid sequence: CASSSYRGVSGELFF.

The rearrangement uses TRBV4-1 and TRBJ2-1; a weak D match, TRBD1 (6 bases). The CDR3 extends over 14 amino acids. The germline V and J ends were trimmed by 9 bases and 6 bases, with 18 bases remaining between them. Germline assignment: CDR1 MGHRA and CDR2 YSYEKL. The CDR3 coding sequence is TGCGCCAGTCGGGATCAGGGGTCCGCCAATGAGCAGTTCTTC. This translates into CASRDQGSANEQFF.

V and J are TRBV7-6 and TRBJ1-6; 7 bases map to TRBD1. The germline V gene encodes CDR1 SGHVS and CDR2 FNYEAQ. The CDR3 contains 14 residues. After removal of 5 bases from V and 10 bases from J, the junction contained 8 bases not matched to a gene. This chain's CDR3 is CASSRGGVKSPLHF. CDR3 sequence (DNA): TGTGCCAGCAGCCGAGGGGGCGTAAAATCACCCCTCCACTTT.

Concerning this clone: No DNA is shown, since the ends of the CDR3 on it are uncertain; the CDR3 is the one TCRdb lists. The chain combines TRBV9 with TRBJ1-1. CDR1 is SGDLS, CDR2 YYNGEE, per germline. The CDR3 is 14 residues long, counting both termini. This CDR3 reads CASSVGPGGSEAFF.

The chain uses TRBV2 and TRBJ2-3; no clear D. Germline V gene data show CDR1 as SNHLY and CDR2 as FYNNEI. CDR3 size: 14 residues. V was pared by 0 bases and J by 4 bases, with 8 bases between. This chain's CDR3 is CASSEALGSDTQYF. The CDR3 nucleotides are TGTGCCAGCAGTGAAGCTCTAGGTTCAGATACGCAGTATTTT.

The chain recombines TRBV13 with TRBJ1-1; possible D gene TRBD1, 5 bases. This CDR3 is built from 16 residues. The V gene lost 2 bases and the J gene lost 0 bases, with 13 bases spanning the gap. Germline V gene sequence: CDR1 PRHDT, CDR2 FYEKMQ (reference sequence). The CDR3 region has the DNA TGTGCCAGCAGCTTACTTGCGACAGTATTGAACACTGAAGCTTTCTTT. Its translation: CASSLLATVLNTEAFF.

V is TRBV6-1 and J is TRBJ2-2, with D tentatively TRBD1 (6 bases). CDR1 and CDR2 (germline): MNHNS, SASEGT. With 1 base removed from V and 0 bases from J, the gap between germline ends came to 6 bases. The CDR3 is 15 residues long. CDR3 residues: CASSEGTANTGELFF. The CDR3, as DNA: TGTGCCAGCAGTGAAGGGACAGCGAACACCGGGGAGCTGTTTTTT.